These 8 T cell receptor beta chains originate from one sample sequenced in a study of CD8+ T cells in alopecia areata listed by TCRdb under 2018. This specimen's time point label, interpreted: around 22 weeks on oral tofacitinib. Explained via the paper, the treatment or condition label denotes: oral pan-JAK inhibitor, 5-10 mg twice daily. Preparation of the library involved the immunoSEQ multiplex PCR assay. For TCR sequencing, RNA was extracted from every sample and reverse transcribed into cDNA to serve as template. Here the immuneACCESS table is served through TCRdb, limited to in-frame sequences with V and J called. Missing clones are a known gap in these copies; in checked studies unresolved V genes cover under half, and the rest lacks a known reason. The sample table shows roughly 170,000 clones, and about 60% are seen once. The top ten constitute around 13% of the sample. Specimen: CD8+ T cells sorted from blood, collected at week 24, from a patient treated with tofacitinib. The receptors originated from a human donor with alopecia areata.

V and J are TRBV6-5 and TRBJ2-1; D is ambiguous. V gave up 4 bases and J gave up 8 bases, with 12 bases separating them. The CDR3 has 13 amino acids. CDR1 and CDR2 (germline): MNHEY, SVGAGI. This CDR3 reads CASSSTYGDEQFF. The CDR3 DNA sequence: TGTGCCAGCAGTTCCACATACGGAGATGAGCAGTTCTTC.

The chain links TRBV2 to TRBJ2-6, with D possibly TRBD1 on 6 matching bases. From germline, CDR1 is SNHLY and CDR2 FYNNEI. V lost 4 bases and J lost 0, with 25 bases in between. This CDR3 has 21 residues. The CDR3 here is CASSGKNIGQTFTSGANVLTF. The DNA for the CDR3 is TGTGCCAGCAGTGGGAAAAACATTGGACAGACCTTCACCTCTGGGGCCAACGTCCTGACTTTC.

The chain carries TRBV15 and TRBJ1-1; tentative D call: TRBD1 (6 bases). Trimming removed 1 base at V and 6 bases at J, with 12 bases between. CDR1 is LNHNV and CDR2 is YYDKDF in the germline V gene (reference sequence). This CDR3 has 14 amino acids. The CDR3 protein is CATSRVRGGAEAFF. The CDR3, as DNA: TGTGCCACCAGCAGAGTTAGGGGGGGTGCTGAAGCTTTCTTT. Using reference TRBV15 and TRBJ1-1 for the parts outside the CDR3, the full variable domain is DAMVIQNPRYQVTQFGKPVTLSCSQTLNHNVMYWYQQKSSQAPKLLFHYYDKDFNNEADTPDNFQSRRPNTSFCFLDIRSPGLGDTAMYLCATSRVRGGAEAFFGQGTRLTVV.

The CDR3 region has the DNA TGTGCCTGGGGGACAGCGGAGGACATTCAGTACTTC. Translating gives CAWGTAEDIQYF. The chain has TRBV30 and TRBJ2-4; 7 bases agree with TRBD1. V was pared by 5 bases and J by 8 bases, with 6 bases of the junction left unmatched. This CDR3 comprises 12 residues. Germline-derived CDR1 and CDR2 are GTSNPN and SVGIG (reference sequence).

The J gene is TRBJ2-1, the V gene TRBV6-1; TRBD1 is a possible D gene (6 bases). The CDR3 runs 13 residues. The germline gives CDR1 MNHNS, CDR2 SASEGT. The germline V and J ends were trimmed by 10 bases and 0 bases, with 10 bases remaining between them. CDR3 in amino acids: CATDRSSYNEQFF. Here the CDR3 DNA reads TGTGCCACCGACAGGAGCTCCTACAATGAGCAGTTCTTC.

On this clone itself: One end of the junction is discordant with germline, which a read error may explain. This chain connects TRBV15 to TRBJ2-7; 7 bases match TRBD1. This CDR3 has 12 amino acids. CDR1 is LNHNV and CDR2 is YYDKDF in the germline V gene (reference sequence). The chain's CDR3 is CATSRGPRGLHF. Written as DNA, the CDR3 is TGTGCCACCAGCAGAGGTCCGAGGGGGCTTCACTTC.

The CDR3 coding sequence is TGCAGCGCTACCGGGACAGGGTCCTACGAGCAGTACTTC. It specifies CSATGTGSYEQYF. The chain has TRBV29-1 and TRBJ2-7, with 9 bases fitting TRBD1. Trimming took 7 bases from V and 1 from J; bases not matched to a gene: 5. CDR1 and CDR2 from the germline V gene are SQVTM and ANQGSEA. The CDR3 is 13 amino acids.

The V and J genes are TRBV6-5 and TRBJ2-7; weak D call: TRBD1 (6 bases). Germline assignment: CDR1 MNHEY and CDR2 SVGAGI. V was trimmed by 2 bases and J by 5 bases, leaving 10 bases between them. This CDR3 contains 13 residues. The CDR3 DNA is TGTGCCAGCAGTTACGGAGCAGGGGACGAGCAGTACTTC. Translated, it gives CASSYGAGDEQYF.